Listed here are 7 T cell receptor beta chains from one sample, sequenced in a study of human T cells and chemical hapten exposure. Documented time point: pre-sensitization, week 0. The treatment was: therapeutic diphenylcyclopropenone sensitization with weekly scalp DPC. TCRdb independently ran MiXCR on the RACE reads; one entry per CDR3 protein. The sample carries some 84,000 distinct CDR3 sequences, about 9% recorded once. The sample here was whole blood, taken in connection with sensitization to the hapten diphenylcyclopropenone (DPC). These receptors all come from a man aged 35-49 years with alopecia areata. Some clones in this sample may be carry-over from other donors' samples.

This clonotype was seen ten or more times. Here the CDR3 reads CASSLEVQSYNEQFF. CDR3 bases: TGTGCCAGCAGCTTAGAAGTTCAGTCCTACAATGAGCAGTTCTTC. This sequence joins TRBV11-1 and TRBJ2-1; D is unresolved. Germline loops: CDR1 SGHAT, CDR2 FQDESV (reference sequence). This CDR3 spans 15 amino acids. The V end lost 1 base, the J end lost 1 base, and 8 bases lay between the germline ends.

Ten or more counts support this clonotype. The chain's CDR3 is CSVEGASGGTDTQYF. Written as DNA, the CDR3 is TGCAGCGTTGAAGGCGCTAGCGGGGGCACAGATACGCAGTATTTT. This chain links TRBV29-1 with TRBJ2-3; TRBD2 agrees at 9 bases. CDR1 and CDR2 (germline): SQVTM, ANQGSEA. The CDR3 contains 15 residues. The V and J ends lost 1 base and 1 base, in that order; junction bases with no gene match: 3.

This clonotype was observed a few times. The CDR3 loop is CSAETPPRNEQFF. The CDR3 DNA reads TGCAGTGCGGAGACCCCGCCTCGAAATGAGCAGTTCTTC. This sequence joins TRBV20-1 and TRBJ2-1; D gene ambiguous. The germline V gene has CDR1 DFQATT and CDR2 SNEGSKA (reference sequence). Deletions cut 6 bases from V and 7 bases from J, with 16 bases between. The CDR3 is made up of 13 amino acids.

The chain employs TRBV5-1 and TRBJ2-3; D remains ambiguous. Germline V lookup: CDR1 SGHRS, CDR2 YFSETQ. The V end lost 3 bases, the J end lost 4 bases, and 9 bases lay between the germline ends. The CDR3 has 13 amino acids. The CDR3 loop reads CASSSPGADTQYF. The CDR3 DNA is TGCGCCAGCAGCTCGCCCGGAGCAGATACGCAGTATTTT. Full variable domain (outside the CDR3, taken from reference TRBV5-1 and TRBJ2-3): KAGVTQTPRYLIKTRGQQVTLSCSPISGHRSVSWYQQTPGQGLQFLFEYFSETQRNKGNFPGRFSGRQFSNSRSEMNVSTLELGDSALYLCASSSPGADTQYFGPGTRLTVL.

In this sample, this clonotype turned up a few times. The gene calls are TRBV21-1 and TRBJ2-1. TRBV21-1 is annotated as a pseudogene. The CDR3 runs to 12 residues. The CDR3 protein is CASSPRTLQPFF. The CDR3 DNA sequence: TGTGCCAGCAGCCCTAGGACGTTACAGCCGTTCTTC.

With regard to this clonotype: Since a much larger clone is just one base distant, this may be a read error. The V and J genes are TRBV29-1 and TRBJ2-3, with TRBD2 matching 7 bases. Germline loops: CDR1 SQVTM, CDR2 ANQGSEA. The CDR3 has 14 amino acids. V was pared by 6 bases and J by 2 bases, with 8 bases of the junction left unmatched. The CDR3 sequence is CSVATSENTDTQYF. The CDR3 nucleotides read TGCAGCGTCGCCACTAGCGAAAACACAGATACGCAGTATTTT.

J is TRBJ2-1 and V is TRBV29-1; D is perhaps TRBD2 (7 bases). The germline CDR1 and CDR2 sequences are SQVTM and ANQGSEA. Trimming took off 3 bases at V and 10 bases at J, with 16 bases between the two ends. CDR3 length: 13 amino acids. CDR3 DNA sequence: TGCAGCGTTGAGGTTCGGGGGGCAGGAGAGCAGTTCTTC. Protein sequence: CSVEVRGAGEQFF.